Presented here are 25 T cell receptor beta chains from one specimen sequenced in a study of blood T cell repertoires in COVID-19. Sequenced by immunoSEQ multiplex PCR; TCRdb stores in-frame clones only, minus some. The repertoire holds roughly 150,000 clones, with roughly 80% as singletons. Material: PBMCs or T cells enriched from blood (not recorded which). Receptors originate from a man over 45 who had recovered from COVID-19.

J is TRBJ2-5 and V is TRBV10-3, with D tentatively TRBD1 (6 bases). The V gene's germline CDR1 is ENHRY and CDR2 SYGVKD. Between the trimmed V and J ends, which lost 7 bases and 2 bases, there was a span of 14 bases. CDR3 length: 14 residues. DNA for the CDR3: TGTGCCATCAACGGACAGTTTGGGCAAGAGACCCAGTACTTC. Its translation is CAINGQFGQETQYF.

CDR3 protein: CASSLGREQFF. CDR3 coding DNA: TGTGCCAGCAGTTTAGGCAGGGAGCAGTTCTTC. The chain is built from TRBV12-3 or TRBV12-4 and TRBJ2-1; no clear D gene. The length of the CDR3 is 11 residues. V gave up 1 base and J gave up 10 bases, with 5 bases separating them.

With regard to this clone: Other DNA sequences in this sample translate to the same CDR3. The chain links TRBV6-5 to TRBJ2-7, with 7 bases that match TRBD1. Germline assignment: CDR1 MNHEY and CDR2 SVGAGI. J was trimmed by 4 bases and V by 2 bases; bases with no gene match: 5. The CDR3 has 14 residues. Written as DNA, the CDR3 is TGTGCCAGCAGTTACGGCAGGGGGTCGTACGAGCAGTACTTC. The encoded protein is CASSYGRGSYEQYF.

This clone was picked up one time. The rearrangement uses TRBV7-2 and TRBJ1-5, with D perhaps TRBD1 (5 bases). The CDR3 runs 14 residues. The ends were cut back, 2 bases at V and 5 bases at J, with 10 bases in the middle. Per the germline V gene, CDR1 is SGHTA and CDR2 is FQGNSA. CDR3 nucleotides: TGTGCCAGCAGCTTAAGGGGTGGCGATCAGCCCCAGCATTTT. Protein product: CASSLRGGDQPQHF.

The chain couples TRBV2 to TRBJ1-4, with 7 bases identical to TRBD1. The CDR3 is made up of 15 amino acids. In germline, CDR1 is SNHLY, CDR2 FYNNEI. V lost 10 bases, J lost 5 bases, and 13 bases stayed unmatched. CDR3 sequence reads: CATMNPGQTNEKLFF. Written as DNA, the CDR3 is TGTGCCACCATGAACCCGGGACAGACGAATGAAAAACTGTTTTTT.

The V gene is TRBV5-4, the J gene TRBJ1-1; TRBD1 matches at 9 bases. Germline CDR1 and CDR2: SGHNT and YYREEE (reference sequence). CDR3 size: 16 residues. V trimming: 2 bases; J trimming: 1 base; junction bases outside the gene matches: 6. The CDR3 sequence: CASSFGQGLSNTEAFF. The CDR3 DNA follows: TGTGCCAGCAGCTTTGGACAGGGGCTCTCGAACACTGAAGCTTTCTTT.

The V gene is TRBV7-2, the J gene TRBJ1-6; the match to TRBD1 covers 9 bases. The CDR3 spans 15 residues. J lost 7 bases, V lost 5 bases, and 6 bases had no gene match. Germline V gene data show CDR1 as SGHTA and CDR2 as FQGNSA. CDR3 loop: CASSRSGTGNSPLHF. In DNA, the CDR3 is TGTGCCAGCAGCCGTTCCGGGACAGGGAATTCACCCCTCCACTTT.

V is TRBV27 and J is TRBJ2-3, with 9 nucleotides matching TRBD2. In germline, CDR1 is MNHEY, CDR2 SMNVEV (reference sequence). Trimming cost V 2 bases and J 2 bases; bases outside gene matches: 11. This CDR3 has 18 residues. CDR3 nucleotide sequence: TGTGCCAGCAGTTTACTTTTATCCAGCGGGGGGCCCACAGATACGCAGTATTTT. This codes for CASSLLLSSGGPTDTQYF.

CDR3 sequence: CASSLGQGSNQETQYF. CDR3 DNA: TGCGCCAGCAGCTTGGGTCAGGGTAGCAACCAAGAGACCCAGTACTTC. This chain joins TRBV5-1 and TRBJ2-5; perhaps TRBD1 as D (5 bases). The CDR3 has 16 residues. V lost 0 bases and J 0 bases, leaving 12 bases between the germline ends. Germline CDR1 SGHRS, CDR2 YFSETQ.

The CDR3 sequence is CASSVGQGADTQYF. In DNA form, the CDR3 reads TGTGCCAGCAGTGTAGGACAGGGGGCAGATACGCAGTATTTT. The genes are TRBV2 and TRBJ2-3; 10 nucleotides line up with TRBD1. V dropped 4 bases and J dropped 4; count of bases not matched to a gene: 2. Germline V gene data show CDR1 as SNHLY and CDR2 as FYNNEI. The CDR3 covers 14 residues. Full variable domain (rest looked up from reference TRBV2 and TRBJ2-3): EPEVTQTPSHQVTQMGQEVILRCVPISNHLYFYWYRQILGQKVEFLVSFYNNEISEKSEIFDDQFSVERPDGSNFTLKIRSTKLEDSAMYFCASSVGQGADTQYFGPGTRLTVL.

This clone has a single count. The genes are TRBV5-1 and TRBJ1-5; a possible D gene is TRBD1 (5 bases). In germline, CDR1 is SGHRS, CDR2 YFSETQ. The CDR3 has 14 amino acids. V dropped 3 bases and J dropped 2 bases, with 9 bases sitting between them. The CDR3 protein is CASSSGDGNQPQHF. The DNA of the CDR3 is TGCGCCAGCAGCTCGGGGGATGGCAATCAGCCCCAGCATTTT.

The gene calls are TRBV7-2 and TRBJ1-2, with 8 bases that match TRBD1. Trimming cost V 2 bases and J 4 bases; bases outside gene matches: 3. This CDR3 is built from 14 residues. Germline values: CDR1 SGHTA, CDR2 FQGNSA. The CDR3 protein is CASSLPGQVYGYTF. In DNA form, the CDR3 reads TGTGCCAGCAGCTTACCGGGACAGGTCTATGGCTACACCTTC.

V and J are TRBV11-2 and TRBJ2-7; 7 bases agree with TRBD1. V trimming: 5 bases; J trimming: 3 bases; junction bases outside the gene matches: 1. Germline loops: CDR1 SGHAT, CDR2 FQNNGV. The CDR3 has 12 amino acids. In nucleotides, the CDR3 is TGTGCCAGCAGCGGACAGGTCTACGAGCAGTACTTC. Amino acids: CASSGQVYEQYF.

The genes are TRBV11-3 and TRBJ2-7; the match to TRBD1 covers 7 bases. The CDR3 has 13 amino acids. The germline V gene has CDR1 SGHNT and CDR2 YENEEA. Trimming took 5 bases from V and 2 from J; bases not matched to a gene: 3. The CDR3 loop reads CASSLGTAYEQYF. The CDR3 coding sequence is TGTGCCAGCAGCCTCGGGACAGCCTACGAGCAGTACTTC.

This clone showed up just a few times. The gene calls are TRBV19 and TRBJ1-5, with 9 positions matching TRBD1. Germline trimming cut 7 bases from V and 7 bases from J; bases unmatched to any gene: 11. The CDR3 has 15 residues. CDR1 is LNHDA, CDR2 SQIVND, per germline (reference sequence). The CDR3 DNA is TGTGCCAGTACCCCTTGGGGGACAGGGAGGCAGCCCCAGCATTTT. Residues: CASTPWGTGRQPQHF.

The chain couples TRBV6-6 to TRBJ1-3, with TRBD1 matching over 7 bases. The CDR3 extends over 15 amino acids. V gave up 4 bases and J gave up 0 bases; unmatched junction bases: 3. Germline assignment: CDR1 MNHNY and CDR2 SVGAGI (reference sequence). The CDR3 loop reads CASSSTGNSGNTIYF. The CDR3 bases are TGTGCCAGCAGTTCGACAGGGAACTCTGGAAACACCATATATTTT.

The CDR3 DNA reads TGCAGCGCGGTAGCTGGAAACACCATATATTTT. This encodes CSAVAGNTIYF. The rearrangement uses TRBV20-1 and TRBJ1-3; D ambiguous. The CDR3 is 11 residues long. CDR1 and CDR2 (germline): DFQATT, SNEGSKA (reference sequence).

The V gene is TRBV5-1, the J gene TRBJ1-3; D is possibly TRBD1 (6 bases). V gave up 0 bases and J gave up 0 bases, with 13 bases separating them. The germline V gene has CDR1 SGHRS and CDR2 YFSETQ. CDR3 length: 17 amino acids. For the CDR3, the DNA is TGCGCCAGCAGCTTGGACGTGGGACAACGCTCTGGAAACACCATATATTTT. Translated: CASSLDVGQRSGNTIYF.

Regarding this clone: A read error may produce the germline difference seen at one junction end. Here the CDR3 reads CASGELTDNYGYTF. DNA for the CDR3: TGTGCCAGCGGTGAACTAACAGATAACTATGGCTACACCTTC. The chain links TRBV2 to TRBJ1-2, with no clear D. The CDR3 is 14 amino acids. Germline V lookup: CDR1 SNHLY, CDR2 FYNNEI.

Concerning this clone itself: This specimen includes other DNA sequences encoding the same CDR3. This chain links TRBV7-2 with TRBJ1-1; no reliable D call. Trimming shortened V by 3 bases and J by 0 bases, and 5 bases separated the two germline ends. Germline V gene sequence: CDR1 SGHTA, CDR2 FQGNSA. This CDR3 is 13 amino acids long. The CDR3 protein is CASSFSVNTEAFF. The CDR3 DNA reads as TGTGCCAGCAGCTTTAGCGTGAACACTGAAGCTTTCTTT.

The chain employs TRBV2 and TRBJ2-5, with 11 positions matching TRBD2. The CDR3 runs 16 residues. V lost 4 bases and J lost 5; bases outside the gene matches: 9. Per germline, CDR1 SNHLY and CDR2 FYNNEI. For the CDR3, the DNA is TGTGCCAGCAGTGTGGGTAGCGGGGGGGCCCTCGAGACCCAGTACTTC. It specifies CASSVGSGGALETQYF.

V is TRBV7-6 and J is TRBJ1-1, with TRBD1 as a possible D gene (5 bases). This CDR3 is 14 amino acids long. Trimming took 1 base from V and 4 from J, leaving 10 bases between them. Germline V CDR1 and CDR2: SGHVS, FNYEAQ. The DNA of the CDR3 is TGTGCCAGCAGCTTAGAAGGGGATGTCACTGAAGCTTTCTTT. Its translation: CASSLEGDVTEAFF.

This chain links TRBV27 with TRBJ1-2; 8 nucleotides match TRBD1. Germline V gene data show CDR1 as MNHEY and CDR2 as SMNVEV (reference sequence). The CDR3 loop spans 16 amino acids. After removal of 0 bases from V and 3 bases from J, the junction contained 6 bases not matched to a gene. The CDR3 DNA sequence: TGTGCCAGCAGTTTATCTCTGGACAGGGCTCACTATGGCTACACCTTC. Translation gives CASSLSLDRAHYGYTF.

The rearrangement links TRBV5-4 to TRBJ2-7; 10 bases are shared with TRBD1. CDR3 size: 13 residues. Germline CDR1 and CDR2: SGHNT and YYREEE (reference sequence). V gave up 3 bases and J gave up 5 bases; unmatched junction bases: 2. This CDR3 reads CASSWGQGNEQYF. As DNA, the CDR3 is TGTGCCAGCAGCTGGGGACAGGGGAACGAGCAGTACTTC.

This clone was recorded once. The CDR3 here is CASSSGGAGSYEQYF. For the CDR3, the DNA is TGTGCCAGCAGCTCGGGGGGGGCTGGGTCCTACGAGCAGTACTTC. The rearrangement joins TRBV7-2 to TRBJ2-7, with 8 bases matching TRBD2. The CDR3 has 15 amino acids. The trim removed 4 bases at V and 1 base at J, leaving 6 bases unmatched. The germline V gene has CDR1 SGHTA and CDR2 FQGNSA.